The 26 T cell receptor beta chains below all came from one sample that was sequenced in a study of T-cell memory formation after mild COVID-19. TCRdb fed the 5' RACE reads into MiXCR, producing one record per CDR3 protein. Counted here are hundreds of thousands of distinct CDR3 sequences, 20% occurring once; the ten biggest clones make up roughly 21%. Material: PBMCs or a T cell subset sorted from them (not recorded which). These receptor sequences come from a man younger than 35 who had mild COVID-19 (a few samples of this study predate the infection). Cell type and time point are not known.

There are a few counts of this clonotype. The J gene is TRBJ2-2, the V gene TRBV4-1, with 7 bases identical to TRBD2. This CDR3 spans 16 amino acids. V was pared by 0 bases and J by 7 bases, with 8 bases of the junction left unmatched. The germline gives CDR1 MGHRA, CDR2 YSYEKL. The CDR3 DNA sequence: TGCGCCAGCAGCCAAGAATCGACTAGCCGGGTCGGGGAGCTGTTTTTT. Translating it yields CASSQESTSRVGELFF.

The rearrangement joins TRBV10-3 to TRBJ2-7; tentatively, D is TRBD1 or TRBD2 (6 bases each). Germline CDR1 ENHRY, CDR2 SYGVKD. The CDR3 runs 14 residues. V gave up 10 bases and J gave up 0 bases, with 16 bases separating them. The CDR3 region has the DNA TGTGCCAGTGACCAGGGGACTCACTCCTACGAGCAGTACTTC. Its protein is CASDQGTHSYEQYF.

The J gene is TRBJ2-7, the V gene TRBV7-7, with TRBD2 matching 7 bases. CDR1 and CDR2 from the germline V gene are SSHAT and FNYEAQ (reference sequence). This CDR3 spans 15 amino acids. V shed 5 bases and J 6 bases; nucleotides not matched to a gene: 13. The CDR3, as DNA: TGTGCCAGCAGCCTCGGGGCGGGGGTGTACGCCGAGCAGTACTTC. Translated: CASSLGAGVYAEQYF.

The chain couples TRBV10-3 to TRBJ2-1, with 9 bases matching TRBD1. The CDR3 has 16 residues. The germline gives CDR1 ENHRY, CDR2 SYGVKD. The trim removed 3 bases at V and 3 bases at J, leaving 6 bases unmatched. CDR3 nucleotides: TGTGCCATCAGTGATGCGACAGGGGGGAACTACAATGAGCAGTTCTTC. Amino acid sequence: CAISDATGGNYNEQFF.

This clonotype was counted at least ten times. The chain employs TRBV7-9 and TRBJ1-5, with a weak D call TRBD1 (6 bases). The CDR3 is 14 amino acids. Trimming removed 5 bases from V and 0 bases from J, with 8 bases in between. Germline-derived CDR1 and CDR2 are SEHNR and FQNEAQ (reference sequence). The CDR3 DNA reads TGTGCCAGCAGCCGGACAGATAGCAATCAGCCCCAGCATTTT. It is translated as CASSRTDSNQPQHF.

This clonotype was detected a few times. This sequence joins TRBV7-6 and TRBJ1-1; possible D gene TRBD1, 5 bases. V lost 1 base and J lost 4, with 13 bases in between. Per the germline V gene, CDR1 is SGHVS and CDR2 is FNYEAQ. The CDR3 contains 15 residues. CDR3 DNA sequence: TGTGCCAGCAGCTTAGAGGGGCATATTTCCACTGAAGCTTTCTTT. The encoded protein is CASSLEGHISTEAFF.

The chain links TRBV11-2 to TRBJ1-1; tentative D call: TRBD1 (6 bases). V lost 5 bases and J lost 7, with 11 bases in between. The CDR3 runs 12 residues. Germline values: CDR1 SGHAT, CDR2 FQNNGV. CDR3 in amino acids: CASSSDRLEAFF. CDR3 nucleotides: TGTGCCAGCAGCAGCGACAGGCTTGAAGCTTTCTTT.

This clonotype came up a few times. The rearrangement uses TRBV2 and TRBJ2-3, with D possibly matching TRBD2 (5 bases). There are 15 residues in the CDR3. V lost 4 bases, J lost 3 bases, and 14 bases lay in between. The germline V gene has CDR1 SNHLY and CDR2 FYNNEI. DNA of the CDR3: TGTGCCAGCAGTGTCACCGGGATGTCGACAGATACGCAGTATTTT. Translating gives CASSVTGMSTDTQYF. The whole variable domain, filled in from reference TRBV2 and TRBJ2-3, reads EPEVTQTPSHQVTQMGQEVILRCVPISNHLYFYWYRQILGQKVEFLVSFYNNEISEKSEIFDDQFSVERPDGSNFTLKIRSTKLEDSAMYFCASSVTGMSTDTQYFGPGTRLTVL.

This clonotype turned up a few times. The V and J genes are TRBV4-1 and TRBJ2-6; the D is unclear. V lost 0 bases to trimming and J lost 1 base, with 4 bases between them. The CDR3 loop spans 15 amino acids. Germline values: CDR1 MGHRA, CDR2 YSYEKL. The CDR3, as DNA: TGCGCCAGCAGCCAAGAGGCATCTGGGGCCAACGTCCTGACTTTC. It encodes CASSQEASGANVLTF.

This clonotype was picked up many times. The chain carries TRBV6-6 and TRBJ1-1; maybe TRBD1 (5 bases). Germline lookup yields CDR1 MNHNY and CDR2 SVGAGI (reference sequence). Trimming left V 5 bases short and J 3 bases short, with 13 bases between. The CDR3 has 14 amino acids. Here the CDR3 DNA reads TGTGCCAGCAGTACCGGGACGGGCGACACTGAAGCTTTCTTT. Protein sequence: CASSTGTGDTEAFF.

In its sample, this clonotype was seen once. The chain has TRBV6-5 and TRBJ2-1; D perhaps matches TRBD1 (6 bases). Germline CDR1 is MNHEY and CDR2 is SVGAGI. V lost 5 bases and J 9 bases, leaving 14 bases between the germline ends. The CDR3 spans 13 residues. CDR3 amino acids: CASSRQALGEQFF. CDR3 coding DNA: TGTGCCAGCAGTAGACAGGCTCTTGGTGAGCAGTTCTTC.

The chain is built from TRBV6-2 or TRBV6-3 and TRBJ1-1; D is undetermined. Germline V gene lookup returns CDR1 MNHEY and CDR2 SVGEGT. This CDR3 is 12 amino acids long. Trimming removed 8 bases at V and 0 bases at J, with 7 bases between. This chain's CDR3 is CASSPVNTEAFF. CDR3 bases: TGTGCCAGCTCGCCGGTGAACACTGAAGCTTTCTTT.

This clonotype was seen more than once but under ten times. The chain uses TRBV7-6 and TRBJ2-5, with 8 positions matching TRBD1. CDR3 length: 15 residues. V lost 1 base to trimming and J lost 7 bases; unmatched junction nucleotides: 8. CDR1 and CDR2 from the germline V gene are SGHVS and FNYEAQ. CDR3 sequence: CASSLEGQGAVTQYF. CDR3 bases: TGTGCCAGCAGCTTAGAAGGTCAGGGGGCTGTGACCCAGTACTTC.

This clonotype has a count of ten or more. At one boundary the junction diverges from the germline segment, which might be a read error. The chain is built from TRBV6-2 or TRBV6-3 and TRBJ1-2; tentatively, D is TRBD1 (5 bases). Per the germline V gene, CDR1 is MNHEY and CDR2 is SVGEGT. This CDR3 has 12 amino acids. CDR3 protein: CASSLGHYGYTF. CDR3 nucleotide sequence: TGTGCCAGCAGTCTCGGACACTACGGCTACACCTTC.

This chain links TRBV6-2 or TRBV6-3 with TRBJ2-1, with 7 nucleotides matching TRBD2. Germline CDR1 is MNHEY and CDR2 is SVGEGT. The junction had 7 bases not matched to a gene; V was cut back by 8 bases and J by 3 bases. The CDR3 covers 14 residues. The CDR3: CASFSPSGYNEQFF. CDR3 DNA: TGTGCCAGCTTCTCCCCTAGCGGCTACAATGAGCAGTTCTTC.

This clonotype was counted only a few times. V gene TRBV6-5 combines with J gene TRBJ2-7; D may be TRBD1 (6 bases). The V end lost 2 bases, the J end lost 3 bases, and 11 bases lay between the germline ends. Per the germline V gene, CDR1 is MNHEY and CDR2 is SVGAGI. The CDR3 totals 14 residues. The CDR3 bases are TGTGCCAGCAGTTACGGGGGCCAGGGCTACGAGCAGTACGTC. Translating gives CASSYGGQGYEQYV.

This chain connects TRBV6-4 to TRBJ2-7; possibly TRBD1 for D (5 bases). The germline V and J ends were trimmed by 4 bases and 3 bases, with 7 bases remaining between them. CDR3 size: 12 residues. In germline, CDR1 is MRHNA, CDR2 SNTAGT. The CDR3 DNA is TGTGCCAGCAGTGGCGACAGCTACGAGCAGTACGTC. Translated: CASSGDSYEQYV.

This chain connects TRBV15 to TRBJ2-5; D is possibly TRBD1 (5 bases). With 0 bases removed from V and 6 bases from J, the gap between germline ends came to 11 bases. Looked up from germline, CDR1 is LNHNV and CDR2 is YYDKDF (reference sequence). CDR3 length equals 14 residues. The CDR3: CATSRDPGPQTQYF. CDR3 bases: TGTGCCACCAGCAGAGATCCAGGGCCGCAGACCCAGTACTTC.

J is TRBJ2-4 and V is TRBV6-4; the match to TRBD1 covers 7 bases. The germline gives CDR1 MRHNA, CDR2 SNTAGT. With V trimmed by 8 bases and J by 1 base, 2 bases remained unmatched. This CDR3 contains 13 residues. The CDR3 spells CASGQEAKNIQYF. The CDR3 DNA sequence: TGTGCCAGCGGACAGGAGGCCAAAAACATTCAGTACTTC.

The genes are TRBV6-2 or TRBV6-3 and TRBJ2-1; 11 positions agree with TRBD2. J lost 4 bases, V lost 5 bases, and 7 bases had no gene match. The CDR3 runs 16 residues. CDR1 MNHEY and CDR2 SVGEGT come from the germline V gene. The CDR3 region is CASSPPLAGGYNEQFF. The DNA for the CDR3 is TGTGCCAGCAGTCCACCCTTAGCGGGGGGGTACAATGAGCAGTTCTTC.

This clonotype was picked up a small number of times. The CDR3: CSVVMMTGELFF. DNA of the CDR3: TGCAGCGTTGTGATGATGACCGGGGAGCTGTTTTTT. The chain uses TRBV29-1 and TRBJ2-2; D gene ambiguous. The CDR3 covers 12 residues. V was cut by 4 bases and J by 5 bases, with 8 bases left in between. Per the germline V gene, CDR1 is SQVTM and CDR2 is ANQGSEA.

The gene calls are TRBV18 and TRBJ2-1; 7 bases match TRBD2. The J segment lost 1 base and the V segment lost 1 base, leaving 1 base of the junction unmatched. Germline values: CDR1 KGHSH, CDR2 LQKENI. The CDR3 consists of 15 residues. CDR3 protein: CASSPQGGSYNEQFF. Written as DNA, the CDR3 is TGTGCCAGCTCACCACAGGGAGGGTCCTACAATGAGCAGTTCTTC.

This chain joins TRBV4-3 and TRBJ2-1, with D possibly being TRBD1 or TRBD2 (6 bases each). The CDR3 totals 17 residues. Between the trimmed V and J ends, which lost 4 bases and 8 bases, there was a span of 24 bases. Germline V gene data show CDR1 as LGHNA and CDR2 as YSLEER. CDR3 residues: CASSLRGTTGAGDEQFF. The CDR3 nucleotides are TGCGCCAGCAGCCTAAGGGGTACGACGGGGGCCGGCGATGAGCAGTTCTTC.

This clonotype was counted ten times or more. The chain combines TRBV6-2 or TRBV6-3 with TRBJ2-7, with TRBD1 matching 8 bases. The CDR3 is made up of 15 amino acids. The V segment lost 0 bases and the J segment 6 bases; nucleotides outside the gene matches: 7. In germline, CDR1 is MNHEY, CDR2 SVGEGT. CDR3 protein: CASSYSAGGRLEQYF. The CDR3 nucleotides are TGTGCCAGCAGTTACTCGGCAGGGGGCCGGCTCGAGCAGTACTTC.

The chain carries TRBV11-2 and TRBJ2-1; the match to TRBD1 covers 7 bases. Germline V lookup: CDR1 SGHAT, CDR2 FQNNGV. J was trimmed by 10 bases and V by 3 bases; bases with no gene match: 12. This CDR3 has 15 amino acids. CDR3 nucleotide sequence: TGTGCCAGCAGCTTCGGCACAGGGGCTTCTCGGGAGCAGTTCTTC. Translated, it gives CASSFGTGASREQFF.

This clonotype was detected only a few times. This chain uses TRBV5-1 with TRBJ1-1; D not certain. There are 12 residues in the CDR3. Per germline, CDR1 SGHRS and CDR2 YFSETQ. V lost 1 base to trimming and J lost 6 bases, with 7 bases between them. CDR3 sequence: CASSLSAAEAFF. CDR3 DNA: TGCGCCAGCAGCTTGAGCGCGGCTGAAGCTTTCTTT.